The clone carrying this T cell receptor (beta chain) was observed a handful of times. The antigen is not known. The record originates from a study of T cells after yellow fever vaccination. Trimming removed 3 bases from V and 4 bases from J; junction bases left unmatched: 8. Germline V gene lookup returns CDR1 SGHTA and CDR2 FQGNSA. This CDR3 is built from 15 residues. General observations from the study: A small share of clonotypes appeared in both CD4 and CD8 compartments. Post-booster repertoires again held most primary-vaccination clones (around 95% CD4, roughly 88% CD8). The secondary response was weaker, and its peak arrived faster, on day 5 versus 15.

Each CDR3 protein gets one entry after TCRdb re-called the 5' RACE reads with MiXCR. Of around 340,000 distinct CDR3 sequences in the sample, about 8.7% were seen once. V gene TRBV7-2 combines with J gene TRBJ2-7; TRBD1 aligns across 8 bases. This material consisted of PBMCs, taken on the day of the first yellow fever vaccination. The sequence came from a young man who received the YFV17D yellow fever vaccine. The CDR3 DNA is TGTGCCAGCAGCTTCCGGACAGGGAAAGATTACGAGCAGTACTTC. This encodes CASSFRTGKDYEQYF.